The text below deals with one TCR beta chain. Its antigen is still unknown. The CDR3 is made up of 13 amino acids. The V end was cut by 7 bases, the J end by 2 bases, with 11 bases between. Germline V gene lookup returns CDR1 MNHNS and CDR2 SASEGT. Replicate PCRs run on unsorted PBMC used 250 to 350 ng DNA, which was approximately 29,000 T cell genomes. Here immunoSEQ multiplex PCR was the method, and the copy in TCRdb shows in-frame clones only, minus some. The sample yields 450,000 to 600,000 clones, 70% to 80% seen once. The data belong to a study of shared clonotypes between healthy human individuals. General study points: What limited the represented genetic and exposure-history diversity was the small number of donors.

Only Caucasian adults living in Nashville, Tennessee served as donors. Unsorted samples, those not sorted, used roughly 99 million PBMCs for genomic DNA. The sequence came from a woman between 40 and 50 years old in good health. Some clones in this sample may be carry-over from other donors' samples. The sequencing sample was made of PBMCs. The gene calls are TRBV6-1 and TRBJ1-1, with D uncertain. The CDR3 nucleotides read TGTGCCAGCAACCCTGCAGGAAACACTGAAGCTTTCTTT. Translating gives CASNPAGNTEAFF.